Listed below are T cell receptor beta chains from one sample, sequenced in a study of PD-1 blockade in classical Hodgkin lymphoma. The data were produced by immunoSEQ multiplex PCR, yet TCRdb's version contains in-frame clones alone and is incomplete. The data show around 20,000 clones, about three quarters seen once. The material sequenced was peripheral blood mononuclear cells (PBMCs), taken before the second cycle of nivolumab. The receptors here all came from a human donor with classical Hodgkin lymphoma. CDR3s include the opening cysteine and the closing phenylalanine or tryptophan. The order of the fields is V gene, D gene, J gene, clone size, CDR3 protein, CDR3 DNA. A D gene is named only where the DNA matches it firmly. A row's size may be missing; if present it is once, few, many or a size class.

v_call: TRBV6-1
d_call: NA
j_call: TRBJ2-3
clone_size: NA
cdr3_aa: CASSERGAAPDTQYF
cdr3_nt: TGTGCCAGCAGTGAAAGAGGGGCAGCCCCAGATACGCAGTATTTT

v_call: TRBV2
d_call: TRBD1
j_call: TRBJ2-6
clone_size: NA
cdr3_aa: CASSGDRASSGANVLTF
cdr3_nt: TGTGCCAGCAGTGGTGACAGGGCTTCCTCTGGGGCCAACGTCCTGACTTTC

v_call: TRBV2
d_call: NA
j_call: TRBJ2-3
clone_size: NA
cdr3_aa: CASSDRENTDTQYF
cdr3_nt: TGTGCCAGCAGTGATAGGGAGAACACAGATACGCAGTATTTT

v_call: TRBV5-5
d_call: NA
j_call: TRBJ1-5
clone_size: medium-sized
cdr3_aa: CASSLGAGSNQPQHF
cdr3_nt: TGTGCCAGCAGCTTGGGGGCAGGGAGCAATCAGCCCCAGCATTTT

v_call: TRBV11-3
d_call: TRBD1
j_call: TRBJ1-1
clone_size: NA
cdr3_aa: CASSFLQGATEAFF
cdr3_nt: TGTGCCAGCAGCTTTTTACAGGGGGCAACTGAAGCTTTCTTT

v_call: TRBV7-8
d_call: NA
j_call: TRBJ2-7
clone_size: NA
cdr3_aa: CASSLQEEQYF
cdr3_nt: TGTGCCAGCAGCTTGCAGGAGGAGCAGTACTTC

v_call: TRBV10-3
d_call: NA
j_call: TRBJ2-5
clone_size: NA
cdr3_aa: CAISGGGQETQYF
cdr3_nt: TGTGCCATCAGTGGTGGAGGGCAAGAGACCCAGTACTTC

v_call: TRBV6-6
d_call: NA
j_call: TRBJ1-6
clone_size: NA
cdr3_aa: CASSYRQADSPLHF
cdr3_nt: TGTGCCAGCAGTTATCGACAGGCGGATTCACCCCTCCACTTT

v_call: TRBV2
d_call: TRBD2
j_call: TRBJ2-3
clone_size: NA
cdr3_aa: CASRAGLRVVTQYF
cdr3_nt: TGTGCCAGCAGAGCGGGACTCCGGGTAGTGACGCAGTATTTT

v_call: TRBV7-2
d_call: NA
j_call: TRBJ1-5
clone_size: NA
cdr3_aa: CASSSRVNQPQHF
cdr3_nt: TGTGCCAGCAGCTCTAGGGTGAATCAGCCCCAGCATTTT

v_call: TRBV19
d_call: TRBD1
j_call: TRBJ2-7
clone_size: NA
cdr3_aa: CASRVGQGAYEQYF
cdr3_nt: TGTGCCAGTAGGGTGGGACAGGGGGCCTACGAGCAGTACTTC

v_call: TRBV6-5
d_call: TRBD1
j_call: TRBJ2-7
clone_size: NA
cdr3_aa: CASRTGQGGSYEQYF
cdr3_nt: TGTGCCAGCAGAACAGGACAGGGGGGGTCCTACGAGCAGTACTTC

v_call: TRBV4-2
d_call: NA
j_call: TRBJ2-1
clone_size: NA
cdr3_aa: CASSHSASALNEQFF
cdr3_nt: TGTGCCAGCAGCCATTCAGCTAGCGCCCTCAATGAGCAGTTCTTC

v_call: TRBV11-3
d_call: NA
j_call: TRBJ2-4
clone_size: NA
cdr3_aa: CASSLGKIGAKNIQYF
cdr3_nt: TGTGCCAGCAGCTTAGGCAAGATCGGAGCCAAAAACATTCAGTACTTC

v_call: TRBV28
d_call: NA
j_call: TRBJ2-7
clone_size: medium-sized
cdr3_aa: CAIAQISSYEQYF
cdr3_nt: TGTGCCATCGCCCAGATCAGCTCCTACGAGCAGTACTTC

v_call: TRBV30
d_call: TRBD2
j_call: TRBJ2-7
clone_size: once
cdr3_aa: CAWSGLKSTGGEYYEQYF
cdr3_nt: TGTGCCTGGAGTGGGCTAAAATCTACCGGGGGGGAATACTACGAGCAGTACTTC

v_call: TRBV5-1
d_call: NA
j_call: TRBJ2-7
clone_size: NA
cdr3_aa: CASHFAGTYEQYF
cdr3_nt: TGCGCCAGTCACTTTGCGGGCACGTACGAGCAGTACTTC

v_call: TRBV5-1
d_call: NA
j_call: TRBJ2-2
clone_size: NA
cdr3_aa: CASSLGSRDTGELFF
cdr3_nt: TGCGCCAGCAGCTTGGGATCCCGGGACACCGGGGAGCTGTTTTTT

v_call: TRBV5-4
d_call: NA
j_call: TRBJ1-4
clone_size: NA
cdr3_aa: CASSLGRRRKTNEKLFF
cdr3_nt: TGTGCCAGCAGCTTGGGCCGCAGGCGAAAAACTAATGAAAAACTGTTTTTT

v_call: TRBV6-6
d_call: NA
j_call: TRBJ1-5
clone_size: once
cdr3_aa: CASILKDGPNQPQHF
cdr3_nt: TGTGCCAGCATCTTGAAGGACGGTCCCAATCAGCCCCAGCATTTT

v_call: TRBV5-5
d_call: TRBD2
j_call: TRBJ2-7
clone_size: NA
cdr3_aa: CASNRRELSEQYF
cdr3_nt: TGTGCCAGCAACCGGCGGGAGCTTAGCGAGCAGTACTTC

v_call: TRBV2
d_call: NA
j_call: TRBJ1-4
clone_size: NA
cdr3_aa: CASSGGSNEKLFF
cdr3_nt: TGTGCCAGCAGTGGGGGCTCTAATGAAAAACTGTTTTTT

v_call: TRBV4-2
d_call: NA
j_call: TRBJ2-1
clone_size: NA
cdr3_aa: CASSQGLQDNEQFF
cdr3_nt: TGTGCCAGCAGCCAAGGTCTACAGGACAATGAGCAGTTCTTC

v_call: TRBV5-6
d_call: NA
j_call: TRBJ1-4
clone_size: NA
cdr3_aa: CASSGDLNEKLFF
cdr3_nt: TGTGCCAGCAGCGGGGACCTTAATGAAAAACTGTTTTTT

v_call: TRBV5-1
d_call: TRBD2
j_call: TRBJ2-3
clone_size: NA
cdr3_aa: CASRRTSITDTQYF
cdr3_nt: TGCGCCAGCAGGAGGACTAGCATCACAGATACGCAGTATTTT

v_call: TRBV21-1
d_call: NA
j_call: TRBJ1-1
clone_size: NA
cdr3_aa: CASSKVEGTEAFF
cdr3_nt: TGTGCCAGCAGCAAGGTCGAGGGCACTGAAGCTTTCTTT

v_call: TRBV18
d_call: TRBD2
j_call: TRBJ2-2
clone_size: once
cdr3_aa: CASSPPVLAGTGELFF
cdr3_nt: TGTGCCAGCTCACCCCCTGTCCTAGCGGGCACCGGGGAGCTGTTTTTT

v_call: TRBV27
d_call: NA
j_call: TRBJ2-3
clone_size: NA
cdr3_aa: CASSLSIGGDTQYF
cdr3_nt: TGTGCCAGCAGTTTATCGATCGGAGGGGATACGCAGTATTTT

v_call: TRBV4-3
d_call: NA
j_call: TRBJ2-2
clone_size: NA
cdr3_aa: CASSQGHGGYTGELFF
cdr3_nt: TGCGCCAGCAGCCAAGGCCACGGGGGTTACACCGGGGAGCTGTTTTTT

v_call: TRBV6-1
d_call: NA
j_call: TRBJ2-7
clone_size: NA
cdr3_aa: CASSENGRQCYF
cdr3_nt: TGTGCCAGCAGTGAAAACGGCAGGCAGTGCTACTTC

v_call: TRBV10-3
d_call: NA
j_call: TRBJ1-1
clone_size: NA
cdr3_aa: CAIEMNTEAFF
cdr3_nt: TGTGCCATCGAAATGAACACTGAAGCTTTCTTT

v_call: TRBV19
d_call: NA
j_call: TRBJ1-5
clone_size: NA
cdr3_aa: CASSPYRDGPQHF
cdr3_nt: TGTGCCAGTAGTCCCTATCGGGACGGCCCCCAGCATTTT

v_call: TRBV2
d_call: NA
j_call: TRBJ1-1
clone_size: NA
cdr3_aa: CASSEFGWEGPDLEAFF
cdr3_nt: TGTGCCAGCAGTGAATTCGGGTGGGAGGGGCCGGACCTTGAAGCTTTCTTT

v_call: TRBV6-5
d_call: NA
j_call: TRBJ1-6
clone_size: NA
cdr3_aa: CASSLQGGSPLHF
cdr3_nt: TGTGCCAGCAGTTTGCAAGGCGGTTCACCCCTCCACTTT

v_call: TRBV6-1
d_call: NA
j_call: TRBJ2-3
clone_size: few
cdr3_aa: CASSESLDTQYF
cdr3_nt: TGTGCCAGCAGTGAGTCGTTAGATACGCAGTATTTT

v_call: TRBV12-5
d_call: NA
j_call: TRBJ1-1
clone_size: NA
cdr3_aa: CASGLIVRDLNTEAFF
cdr3_nt: TGTGCTAGTGGTTTAATTGTTAGGGACCTCAACACTGAAGCTTTCTTT

v_call: TRBV5-1
d_call: TRBD2
j_call: TRBJ2-1
clone_size: NA
cdr3_aa: CASSPGLAGAPNEQFF
cdr3_nt: TGCGCCAGCAGCCCCGGACTAGCGGGGGCCCCCAATGAGCAGTTCTTC

v_call: TRBV15
d_call: NA
j_call: TRBJ2-7
clone_size: NA
cdr3_aa: CATSRAGYEQYF
cdr3_nt: TGTGCCACCAGCAGGGCGGGCTACGAGCAGTACTTC

v_call: TRBV5-1
d_call: NA
j_call: TRBJ2-2
clone_size: NA
cdr3_aa: CASSSQGGGELFF
cdr3_nt: TGCGCCAGCAGCTCACAGGGTGGCGGGGAGCTGTTTTTT

v_call: TRBV9
d_call: NA
j_call: TRBJ1-3
clone_size: NA
cdr3_aa: CASSDQWVYSGNTIYF
cdr3_nt: TGTGCCAGCAGCGATCAGTGGGTCTACTCTGGAAACACCATATATTTT

v_call: TRBV6-6
d_call: TRBD2
j_call: TRBJ2-3
clone_size: NA
cdr3_aa: CASSYEMGGTDTQYF
cdr3_nt: TGTGCCAGCAGTTACGAAATGGGGGGGACAGATACGCAGTATTTT

v_call: TRBV29-1
d_call: NA
j_call: TRBJ1-1
clone_size: NA
cdr3_aa: CSVEVDRAFF
cdr3_nt: TGCAGCGTTGAAGTTGATAGAGCTTTCTTT

v_call: TRBV4-2
d_call: TRBD2
j_call: TRBJ2-3
clone_size: NA
cdr3_aa: CASSQFTGLVAAMGTQYF
cdr3_nt: TGTGCCAGCAGCCAATTCACGGGACTAGTAGCAGCCATGGGTACGCAGTATTTT

v_call: TRBV18
d_call: NA
j_call: TRBJ2-6
clone_size: NA
cdr3_aa: CASSPTPSRGNVLTF
cdr3_nt: TGTGCCAGCTCCCCCACACCTTCCCGGGGCAACGTCCTGACTTTC

v_call: TRBV6-1
d_call: NA
j_call: TRBJ1-2
clone_size: NA
cdr3_aa: CASGGTNYDYGYTF
cdr3_nt: TGTGCCAGCGGTGGGACAAATTATGATTATGGCTACACCTTC

v_call: TRBV21-1
d_call: NA
j_call: TRBJ1-5
clone_size: NA
cdr3_aa: CASSKGLCSNQPQHF
cdr3_nt: TGTGCCAGCAGCAAAGGTCTGTGTAGCAATCAGCCCCAGCATTTT

v_call: TRBV27
d_call: TRBD1
j_call: TRBJ1-2
clone_size: NA
cdr3_aa: CASSPPDRGHGYTF
cdr3_nt: TGTGCCAGCAGTCCCCCGGACAGGGGCCATGGCTACACCTTC

v_call: TRBV27
d_call: NA
j_call: TRBJ2-6
clone_size: NA
cdr3_aa: CASSRGHAPSGANVLTF
cdr3_nt: TGTGCCAGCAGTAGGGGCCACGCCCCCTCTGGGGCCAACGTCCTGACTTTC

v_call: TRBV29-1
d_call: NA
j_call: TRBJ1-1
clone_size: NA
cdr3_aa: CSGKTGSNTEAFF
cdr3_nt: TGCAGCGGAAAAACCGGGAGTAACACTGAAGCTTTCTTT

v_call: TRBV5-1
d_call: TRBD2
j_call: TRBJ2-7
clone_size: NA
cdr3_aa: CASSTSGSYEQYF
cdr3_nt: TGCGCCAGTTCGACTAGCGGCTCCTACGAGCAGTACTTC

v_call: TRBV5-1
d_call: TRBD1
j_call: TRBJ1-1
clone_size: NA
cdr3_aa: CASGRGQGYTEAFF
cdr3_nt: TGCGCCAGCGGGAGGGGGCAGGGGTACACTGAAGCTTTCTTT

v_call: TRBV7-9
d_call: TRBD2
j_call: TRBJ2-1
clone_size: NA
cdr3_aa: CASTLAGGPPEQFF
cdr3_nt: TGTGCCAGCACCCTAGCGGGAGGGCCCCCCGAGCAGTTCTTC

v_call: TRBV6-6
d_call: NA
j_call: TRBJ1-1
clone_size: NA
cdr3_aa: CASSYSEGLNTEAFF
cdr3_nt: TGTGCCAGCAGTTACTCTGAGGGATTAAACACTGAAGCTTTCTTT

v_call: TRBV19
d_call: NA
j_call: TRBJ2-2
clone_size: NA
cdr3_aa: CASSILALAHTGELFF
cdr3_nt: TGTGCCAGTAGTATACTAGCCCTAGCTCACACCGGGGAGCTGTTTTTT

v_call: TRBV11-2
d_call: NA
j_call: TRBJ1-1
clone_size: once
cdr3_aa: CASSLGAVNTEAFF
cdr3_nt: TGTGCCAGCAGCTTAGGCGCGGTGAACACTGAAGCTTTCTTT

v_call: TRBV19
d_call: NA
j_call: TRBJ1-2
clone_size: NA
cdr3_aa: CATSAGGKGYTF
cdr3_nt: TGTGCCACCTCGGCGGGGGGAAAGGGCTACACCTTC

v_call: TRBV7-2
d_call: NA
j_call: TRBJ2-7
clone_size: NA
cdr3_aa: CASSSLDRTYEQYF
cdr3_nt: TGTGCCAGCAGCTCCCTGGACAGAACCTACGAGCAGTACTTC

v_call: TRBV5-4
d_call: NA
j_call: TRBJ1-2
clone_size: NA
cdr3_aa: CASSLNNPLYGYTF
cdr3_nt: TGTGCCAGCAGCTTGAACAATCCCCTATATGGCTACACCTTC

v_call: TRBV2
d_call: NA
j_call: TRBJ1-5
clone_size: medium-sized
cdr3_aa: CASSAGQSQPQHF
cdr3_nt: TGTGCCAGCAGTGCTGGACAGAGTCAGCCCCAGCATTTT

v_call: TRBV2
d_call: NA
j_call: TRBJ2-7
clone_size: NA
cdr3_aa: CASSEPESYEQYF
cdr3_nt: TGTGCCAGCAGTGAGCCAGAATCCTACGAGCAGTACTTC